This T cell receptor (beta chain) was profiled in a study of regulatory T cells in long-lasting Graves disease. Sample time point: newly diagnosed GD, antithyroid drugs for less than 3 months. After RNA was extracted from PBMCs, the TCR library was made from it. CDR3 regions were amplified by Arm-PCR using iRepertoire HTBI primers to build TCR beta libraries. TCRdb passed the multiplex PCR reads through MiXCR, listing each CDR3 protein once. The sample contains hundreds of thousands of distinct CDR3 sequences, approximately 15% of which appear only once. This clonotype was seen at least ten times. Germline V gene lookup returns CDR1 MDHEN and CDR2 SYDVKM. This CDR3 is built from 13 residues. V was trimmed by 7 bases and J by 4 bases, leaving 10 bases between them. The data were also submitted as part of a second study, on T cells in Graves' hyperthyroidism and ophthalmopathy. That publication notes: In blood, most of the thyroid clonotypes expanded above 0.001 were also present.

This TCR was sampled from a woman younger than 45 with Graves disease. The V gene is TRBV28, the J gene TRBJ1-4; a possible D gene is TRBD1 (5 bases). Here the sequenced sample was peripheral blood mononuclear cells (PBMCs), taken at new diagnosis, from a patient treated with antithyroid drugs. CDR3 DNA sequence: TGTGCCAGCACCGGGGCCTTTAATGAAAAACTGTTTTTT. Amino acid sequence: CASTGAFNEKLFF.